These T cell receptor beta chains were read from a single sample in a study of blood T cell repertoires in COVID-19. Data came from immunoSEQ multiplex PCR; TCRdb stores just in-frame clones and leaves some out. The sample lists 150,000 or so clones, about 88% occurring once. Sequenced input: peripheral blood. The receptors stem from a woman of 80 years or more with acute or convalescent COVID-19. CDR3s include the opening cysteine and the closing phenylalanine or tryptophan. A D gene is named only where the DNA matches it firmly. Not every row has a clone size; where given, it reads once, few, many or a size class.

CDR3nt,CDR3aa,d_gene,j_gene,v_gene,abundance
TGTGCCACCAGTGTCGGCAGGGGAGAAACCTACGAGCAGTACTTC,CATSVGRGETYEQYF,.,TRBJ2-7,TRBV24-1,.
TGTGCCAGCAGGAGGGGACTAGAACTCTACGAGCAGTACTTC,CASRRGLELYEQYF,TRBD2,TRBJ2-7,TRBV6-5,once
TGTGCCAGCAGCCAATCTAGGGACAGCGTCAATGGCTACACCTTC,CASSQSRDSVNGYTF,TRBD1,TRBJ1-2,TRBV7-3,few
TGTGCCAGCGGTACTAGCGGCCGCTACGAGCAGTACTTC,CASGTSGRYEQYF,TRBD2,TRBJ2-7,TRBV27,.
TGTGCCAGCAGTGAGGGTAGGACAGGGAGGCTTCGTTCACCCCTCCACTTT,CASSEGRTGRLRSPLHF,TRBD1,TRBJ1-6,TRBV25-1,few
TGTGCCAGCAGCTTAGTCCGCACTGAAGCTTTCTTT,CASSLVRTEAFF,.,TRBJ1-1,TRBV7-9,.
TGTGCCAGCAGTATGGGACTAGCGCTCGAGCAGTACTTC,CASSMGLALEQYF,TRBD2,TRBJ2-7,TRBV12-3/TRBV12-4,few
TGTGCCAGCAGCTTGCGGCAAACTGAAGCTTTCTTT,CASSLRQTEAFF,.,TRBJ1-1,TRBV11-2,.
TGTGCCAGCAGCACCCGGACTGGAATAATTTGGCCCCAGCATTTT,CASSTRTGIIWPQHF,.,TRBJ1-5,TRBV21-1,once
TGCAGCGTCCGTCCTACTAGCGGGGGGTCAGATACGCAGTATTTT,CSVRPTSGGSDTQYF,TRBD2,TRBJ2-3,TRBV29-1,.
TGTGCCAGCAGCTTTGGAGGGTACGCCCAAGAGACCCAGTACTTC,CASSFGGYAQETQYF,.,TRBJ2-5,TRBV5-4,.
TGTGCCACCAGTGCCAGGGGGACAGGGGGAACTAATGAAAAACTGTTTTTT,CATSARGTGGTNEKLFF,TRBD1,TRBJ1-4,TRBV24-1,.
TGTGCCAGCAGCATCGGGACAGGAAATGAAAAACTGTTTTTT,CASSIGTGNEKLFF,TRBD1,TRBJ1-4,TRBV5-4,.
TGTGCCAGCAGCCCCGTTATAAGGGGGTGGGAGACCCAGTACTTC,CASSPVIRGWETQYF,.,TRBJ2-5,TRBV7-2,.
TGTGCCAGCACCCCAAGGGGCCAGTTCTATGGCTACACCTTC,CASTPRGQFYGYTF,.,TRBJ1-2,TRBV9,once
TGTGCCAGCAGTCCACGACAGAGCTCCTATAATTCACCCCTCCACTTT,CASSPRQSSYNSPLHF,.,TRBJ1-6,TRBV3-1/TRBV3-2,few